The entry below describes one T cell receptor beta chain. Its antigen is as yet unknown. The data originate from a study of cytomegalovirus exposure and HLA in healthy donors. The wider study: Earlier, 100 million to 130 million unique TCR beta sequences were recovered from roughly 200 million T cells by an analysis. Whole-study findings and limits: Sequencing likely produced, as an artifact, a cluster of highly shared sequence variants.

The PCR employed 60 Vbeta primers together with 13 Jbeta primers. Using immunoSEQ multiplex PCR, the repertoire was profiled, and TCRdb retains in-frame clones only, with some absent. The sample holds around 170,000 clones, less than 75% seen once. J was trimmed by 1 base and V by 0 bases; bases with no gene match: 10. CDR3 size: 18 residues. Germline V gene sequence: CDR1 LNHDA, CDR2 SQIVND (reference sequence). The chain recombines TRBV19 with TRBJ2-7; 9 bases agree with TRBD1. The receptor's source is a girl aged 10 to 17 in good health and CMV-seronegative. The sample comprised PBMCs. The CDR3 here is CASSIDLTGGGKSYEQYF. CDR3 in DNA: TGTGCCAGTAGTATAGACCTCACAGGGGGCGGAAAGTCCTACGAGCAGTACTTC.